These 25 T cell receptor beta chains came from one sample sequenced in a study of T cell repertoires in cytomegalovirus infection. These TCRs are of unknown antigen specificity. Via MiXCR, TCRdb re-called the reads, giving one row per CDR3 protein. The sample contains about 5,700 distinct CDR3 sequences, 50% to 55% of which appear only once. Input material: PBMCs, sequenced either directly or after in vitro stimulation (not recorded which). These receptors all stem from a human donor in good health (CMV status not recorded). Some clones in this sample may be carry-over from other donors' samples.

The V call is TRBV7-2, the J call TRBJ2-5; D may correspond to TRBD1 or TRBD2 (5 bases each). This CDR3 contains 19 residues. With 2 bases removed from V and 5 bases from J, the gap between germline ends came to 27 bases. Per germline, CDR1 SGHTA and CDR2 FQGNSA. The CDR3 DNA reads TGTGCCAGCAGCTTACGAGGCGCTAGAGGGCGACACGCAGGGGAGACCCAGTACTTC. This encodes CASSLRGARGRHAGETQYF.

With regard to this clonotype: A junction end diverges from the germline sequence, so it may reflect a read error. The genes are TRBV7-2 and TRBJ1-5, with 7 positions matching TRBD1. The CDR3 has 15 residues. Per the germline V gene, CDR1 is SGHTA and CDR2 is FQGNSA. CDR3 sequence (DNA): TGTACTAGCAGACCCGGGACAGCTAGCAATCAGCCCCAGCATTTT. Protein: CTSRPGTASNQPQHF.

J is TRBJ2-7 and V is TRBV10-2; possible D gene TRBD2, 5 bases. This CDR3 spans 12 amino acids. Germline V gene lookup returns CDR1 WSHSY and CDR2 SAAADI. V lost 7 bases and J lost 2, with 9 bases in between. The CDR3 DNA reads TGCGCCAGCAAGGACGGGACCTACGAGCAGTACTTC. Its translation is CASKDGTYEQYF.

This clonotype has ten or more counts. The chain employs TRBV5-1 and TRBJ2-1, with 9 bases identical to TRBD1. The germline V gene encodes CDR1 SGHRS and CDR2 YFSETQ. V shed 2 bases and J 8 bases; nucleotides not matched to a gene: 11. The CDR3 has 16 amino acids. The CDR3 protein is CASSFAGQGIIDEQFF. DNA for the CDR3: TGCGCCAGCAGCTTCGCGGGACAGGGTATTATAGATGAGCAGTTCTTC.

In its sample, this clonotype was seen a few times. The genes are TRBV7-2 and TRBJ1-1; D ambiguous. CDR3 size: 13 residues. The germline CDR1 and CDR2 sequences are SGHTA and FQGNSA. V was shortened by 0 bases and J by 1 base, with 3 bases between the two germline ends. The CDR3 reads CASSLAENTEAFF. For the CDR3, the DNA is TGTGCCAGCAGCTTAGCGGAGAACACTGAAGCTTTCTTT. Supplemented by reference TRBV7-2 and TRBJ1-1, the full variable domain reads GAGVSQSPSNKVTEKGKDVELRCDPISGHTALYWYRQSLGQGLEFLIYFQGNSAPDKSGLPSDRFSAERTGGSVSTLTIQRTQQEDSAVYLCASSLAENTEAFFGQGTRLTVV.

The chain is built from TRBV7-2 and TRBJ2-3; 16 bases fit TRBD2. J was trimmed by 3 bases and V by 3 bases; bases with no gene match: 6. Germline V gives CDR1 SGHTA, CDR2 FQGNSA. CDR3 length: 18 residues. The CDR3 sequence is CASSLGLAGGVSTDTQYF. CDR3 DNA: TGTGCCAGCAGCTTGGGACTAGCGGGGGGGGTGTCAACAGATACGCAGTATTTT.

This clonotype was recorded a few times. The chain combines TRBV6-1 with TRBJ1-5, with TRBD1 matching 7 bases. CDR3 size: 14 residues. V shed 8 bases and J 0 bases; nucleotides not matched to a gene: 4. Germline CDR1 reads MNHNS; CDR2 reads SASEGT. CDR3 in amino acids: CASPGTASNQPQHF. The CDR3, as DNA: TGTGCCAGCCCCGGGACAGCTAGCAATCAGCCCCAGCATTTT.

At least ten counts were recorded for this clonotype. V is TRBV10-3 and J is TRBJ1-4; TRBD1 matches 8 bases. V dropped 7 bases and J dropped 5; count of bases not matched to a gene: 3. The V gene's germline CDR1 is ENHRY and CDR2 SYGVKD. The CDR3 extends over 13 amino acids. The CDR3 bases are TGTGCCATCAACAACAGGGGGAATGAAAAACTGTTTTTT. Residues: CAINNRGNEKLFF.

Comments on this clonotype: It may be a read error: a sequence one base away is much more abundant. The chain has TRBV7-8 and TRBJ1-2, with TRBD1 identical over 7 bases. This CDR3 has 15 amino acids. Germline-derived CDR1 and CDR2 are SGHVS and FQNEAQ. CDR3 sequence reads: CSSSPDRVPNYGYTF. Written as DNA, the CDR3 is TGTTCCAGCAGCCCCGACAGGGTTCCTAACTATGGCTACACCTTC.

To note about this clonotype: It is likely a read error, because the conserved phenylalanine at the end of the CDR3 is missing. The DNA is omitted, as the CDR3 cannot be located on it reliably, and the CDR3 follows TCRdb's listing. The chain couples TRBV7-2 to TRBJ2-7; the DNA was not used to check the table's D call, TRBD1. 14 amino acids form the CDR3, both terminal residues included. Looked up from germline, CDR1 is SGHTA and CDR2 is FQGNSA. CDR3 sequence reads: CASSLYPPGDEPYY.

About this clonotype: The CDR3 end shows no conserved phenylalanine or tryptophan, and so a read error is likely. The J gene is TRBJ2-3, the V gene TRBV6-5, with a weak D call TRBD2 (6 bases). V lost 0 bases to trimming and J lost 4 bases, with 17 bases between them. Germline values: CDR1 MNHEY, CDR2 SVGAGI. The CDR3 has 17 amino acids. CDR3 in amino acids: CASSYSAIAVDADTQYL. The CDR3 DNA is TGTGCCAGCAGTTACTCAGCGATAGCGGTAGATGCAGATACGCAGTATTTG.

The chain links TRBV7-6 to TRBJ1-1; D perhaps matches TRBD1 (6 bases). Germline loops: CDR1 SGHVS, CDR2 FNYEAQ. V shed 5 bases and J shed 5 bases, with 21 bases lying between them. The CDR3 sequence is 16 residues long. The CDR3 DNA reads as TGTGCCAGCAGCCCAACGGGGGGCAGGAGAGAAACTGAAGCTTTCTTT. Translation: CASSPTGGRRETEAFF.

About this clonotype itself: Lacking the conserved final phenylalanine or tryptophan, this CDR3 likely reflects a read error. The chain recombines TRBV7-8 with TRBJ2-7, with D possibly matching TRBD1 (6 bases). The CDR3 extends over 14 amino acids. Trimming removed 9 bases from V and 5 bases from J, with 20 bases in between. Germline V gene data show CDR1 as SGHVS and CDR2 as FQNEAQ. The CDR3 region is CARGWDTPGDEQYR. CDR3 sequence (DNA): TGTGCCAGAGGCTGGGACACCCCTGGCGACGAGCAGTACCGC.

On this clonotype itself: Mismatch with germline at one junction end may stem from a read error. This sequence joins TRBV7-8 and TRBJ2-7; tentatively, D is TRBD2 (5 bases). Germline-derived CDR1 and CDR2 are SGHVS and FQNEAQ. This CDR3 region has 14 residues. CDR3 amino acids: CAISWESPGDEQYF. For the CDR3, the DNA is TGTGCCATCAGCTGGGAGAGCCCTGGCGACGAGCAGTACTTC.

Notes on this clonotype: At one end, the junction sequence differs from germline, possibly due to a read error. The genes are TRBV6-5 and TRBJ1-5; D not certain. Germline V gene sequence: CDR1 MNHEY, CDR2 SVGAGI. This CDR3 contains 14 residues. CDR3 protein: CASSMGKKNQPQNF. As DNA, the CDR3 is TGTGCCAGCAGCATGGGAAAGAAGAATCAGCCCCAGAACTTT.

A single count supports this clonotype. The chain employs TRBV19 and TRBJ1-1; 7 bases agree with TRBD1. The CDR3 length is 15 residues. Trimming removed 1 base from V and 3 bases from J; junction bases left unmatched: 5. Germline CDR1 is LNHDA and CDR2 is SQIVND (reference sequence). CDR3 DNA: TGTGCCAGTAGTATAGGGGGACAGAGATACACTGAAGCTTTCTTT. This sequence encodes CASSIGGQRYTEAFF.

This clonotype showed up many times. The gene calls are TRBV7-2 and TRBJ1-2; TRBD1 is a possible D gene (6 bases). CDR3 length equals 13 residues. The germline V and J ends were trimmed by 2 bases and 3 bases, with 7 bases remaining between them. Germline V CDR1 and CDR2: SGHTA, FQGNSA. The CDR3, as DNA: TGTGCCAGCAGCTTACACAGGGACTATGGCTACACCTTC. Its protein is CASSLHRDYGYTF.

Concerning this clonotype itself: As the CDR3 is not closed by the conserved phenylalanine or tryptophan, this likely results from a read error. CDR3 DNA: TGTGCCAGCAGTACACCCGAGACATTAAGCGTTAGATATTGCTACACCGTC. This sequence encodes CASSTPETLSVRYCYTV. The rearrangement links TRBV28 to TRBJ1-2, with unresolved D. The CDR3 covers 17 residues. CDR1 and CDR2 (germline): MDHEN, SYDVKM. V lost 5 bases and J lost 9, with 28 bases in between.

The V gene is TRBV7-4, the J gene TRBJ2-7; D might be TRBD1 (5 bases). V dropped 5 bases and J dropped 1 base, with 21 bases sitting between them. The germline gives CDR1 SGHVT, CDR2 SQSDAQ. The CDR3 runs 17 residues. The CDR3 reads CASSLPIRDRGSYEQYF. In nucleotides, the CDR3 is TGTGCCAGCAGCCTCCCTATCCGCGACAGAGGATCCTACGAGCAGTACTTC. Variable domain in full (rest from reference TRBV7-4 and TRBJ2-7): GAGVSQSPRYKVAKRGRDVALRCDSISGHVTLYWYRQTLGQGSEVLTYSQSDAQRDKSGRPSGRFSAERPERSVSTLKIQRTEQGDSAVYLCASSLPIRDRGSYEQYFGPGTRLTVT.

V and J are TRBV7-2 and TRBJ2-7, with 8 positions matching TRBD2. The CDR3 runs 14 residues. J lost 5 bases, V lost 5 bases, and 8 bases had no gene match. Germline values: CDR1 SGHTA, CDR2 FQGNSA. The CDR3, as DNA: TGTGCCAGCAGCCTTAGCGGGATGCTCCACGAGCAGTACTTC. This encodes CASSLSGMLHEQYF.

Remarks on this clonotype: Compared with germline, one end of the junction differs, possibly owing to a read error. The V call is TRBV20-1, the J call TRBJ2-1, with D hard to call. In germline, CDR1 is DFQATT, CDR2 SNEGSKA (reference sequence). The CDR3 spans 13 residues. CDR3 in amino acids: CSARRKETYNEQF. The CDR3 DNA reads TGCAGTGCTAGAAGGAAAGAGACCTACAATGAGCAGTTC.

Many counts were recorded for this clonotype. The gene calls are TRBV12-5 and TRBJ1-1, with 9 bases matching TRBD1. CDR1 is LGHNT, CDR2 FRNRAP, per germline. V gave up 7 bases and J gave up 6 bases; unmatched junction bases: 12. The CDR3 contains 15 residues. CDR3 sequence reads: CASAGGGQGNPEAFF. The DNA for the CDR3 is TGTGCTAGTGCCGGGGGGGGACAGGGTAACCCTGAAGCTTTCTTT.

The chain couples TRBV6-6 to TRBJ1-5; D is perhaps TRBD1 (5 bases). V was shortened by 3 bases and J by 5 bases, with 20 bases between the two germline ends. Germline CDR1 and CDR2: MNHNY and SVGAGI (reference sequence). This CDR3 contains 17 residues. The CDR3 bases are TGTGCCAGCAGTTATTCAGGGATTAGGAGGGATGATCAGCCCCAGCATTTT. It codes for CASSYSGIRRDDQPQHF.

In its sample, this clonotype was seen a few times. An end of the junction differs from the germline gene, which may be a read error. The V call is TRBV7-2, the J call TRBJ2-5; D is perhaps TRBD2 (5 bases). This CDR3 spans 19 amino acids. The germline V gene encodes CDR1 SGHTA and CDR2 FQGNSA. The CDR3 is CACSLRGASLRPEGETQYF. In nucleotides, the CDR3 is TGTGCCTGCAGCTTAAGAGGAGCTAGCTTGAGACCCGAAGGGGAGACCCAGTACTTC.

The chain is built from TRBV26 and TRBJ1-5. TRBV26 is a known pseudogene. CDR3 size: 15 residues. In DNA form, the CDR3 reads TGTGCCAGCCGGCCGACACTCTATAGAAATCCACCCCAGCCTTTT. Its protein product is CASRPTLYRNPPQPF.